The rows below give T cell receptor beta chains drawn from one sample of a study of cytomegalovirus exposure and HLA in healthy donors. Clones were sequenced by immunoSEQ multiplex PCR, and TCRdb holds only the in-frame ones, with some missing. Seen here are 150,000 to 200,000 clones, approximately 86% observed once, and the top ten hold 2% to 2.5%. Source material: PBMCs. The receptors were sampled from a young man in good health and CMV-seropositive. CDR3s include the opening cysteine and the closing phenylalanine or tryptophan. Each record gives: clone size, V gene, J gene, CDR3 protein. A clone size is listed for some rows: how often the clone was seen (once, few, many), or a class if it is expanded.

size: -
V: TRBV13
J: TRBJ2-7
CDR3: CASSTRDGGAYEQYF

size: -
V: TRBV6-5
J: TRBJ1-1
CDR3: CASRPELVTEAFF

size: -
V: TRBV4-3
J: TRBJ2-6
CDR3: CASSQVSSGANVLTF

size: -
V: TRBV6-1
J: TRBJ1-2
CDR3: CASSETGGRYGYTF

size: -
V: TRBV4-3
J: TRBJ2-7
CDR3: CASSQEVAGLSDYEQYF

size: -
V: TRBV5-1
J: TRBJ1-2
CDR3: CASSYGTNYGYTF

size: once
V: TRBV29-1
J: TRBJ1-1
CDR3: CSTMPRGAGNTEAFF

size: -
V: TRBV9
J: TRBJ2-7
CDR3: CASSVERRKVINEQYF

size: -
V: TRBV6-5
J: TRBJ2-2
CDR3: CASSFSLAETGELFF

size: -
V: TRBV9
J: TRBJ2-7
CDR3: CASSVVAGPYEQYF

size: -
V: TRBV2
J: TRBJ2-3
CDR3: CASSEAQFADTQYF

size: -
V: TRBV4-3
J: TRBJ1-5
CDR3: CASSQNRGWQPQHF

size: -
V: TRBV4-3
J: TRBJ2-1
CDR3: CASSQGTLAAGEQFF

size: -
V: TRBV27
J: TRBJ1-1
CDR3: CASSLGQGLKAFF

size: -
V: TRBV28
J: TRBJ1-2
CDR3: CASRPGGRQNYGYTF

size: few
V: TRBV5-4
J: TRBJ2-4
CDR3: CASSLAGKNIQYF

size: -
V: TRBV19
J: TRBJ1-2
CDR3: CASSIPVGYRDGGYTF

size: -
V: TRBV7-6
J: TRBJ1-6
CDR3: CASSLTAGGGGSPLHF

size: -
V: TRBV4-3
J: TRBJ1-2
CDR3: CASSERTDSYGYTF

size: -
V: TRBV27
J: TRBJ2-7
CDR3: CASSFRGYEQYF

size: -
V: TRBV19
J: TRBJ1-5
CDR3: CASSTPPGGLNSNQPQHF

size: -
V: TRBV7-6
J: TRBJ2-2
CDR3: CASTSRLAGGNTGELFF

size: -
V: TRBV6-1
J: TRBJ2-7
CDR3: CASSEAVTGEQYF

size: -
V: TRBV7-3
J: TRBJ1-1
CDR3: CASSPHMNTEAFF

size: -
V: TRBV5-1
J: TRBJ1-1
CDR3: CASSLPATETNTEAFF

size: -
V: TRBV5-1
J: TRBJ2-3
CDR3: CASSYRTPGLAGGRPDTQYF

size: -
V: TRBV27
J: TRBJ2-7
CDR3: CASRTGGTYEQYF

size: -
V: TRBV28
J: TRBJ2-7
CDR3: CASEGQAADEQYF

size: -
V: TRBV9
J: TRBJ2-3
CDR3: CASSPGFASGGNTQYF

size: -
V: TRBV5-1
J: TRBJ2-7
CDR3: CASSPGTGGSEQYF

size: -
V: TRBV9
J: TRBJ2-3
CDR3: CASSALLAGAPPDTQYF

size: -
V: TRBV4-1
J: TRBJ2-3
CDR3: CASSPQQLRGRADTQYF

size: few
V: TRBV7-9
J: TRBJ1-2
CDR3: CASSHRQGIVYGYTF

size: -
V: TRBV21-1
J: TRBJ1-1
CDR3: CASSKEVYRAPNTEAFF

size: -
V: TRBV5-6
J: TRBJ1-3
CDR3: CASTQGKWGNTIYF